Listed here are 7 T cell receptor beta chains from one sample, sequenced in a study of cytomegalovirus exposure and HLA in healthy donors. It was with 60 Vbeta and 13 Jbeta primers that the PCR ran. The protocol was immunoSEQ multiplex PCR, while the TCRdb copy is restricted to in-frame clones and leaves out a portion. The sample lists about 180,000 clones; 85% were seen once. Sequencing was carried out using PBMCs. These receptors all stem from a boy under 10 years old in good health and CMV-seronegative.

This clone has only a few counts. V usage is TRBV28 and J usage is TRBJ1-5; D may be TRBD1 (6 bases). The CDR3 is 16 residues long. The V end lost 4 bases, the J end lost 3 bases, and 16 bases lay between the germline ends. Looked up from germline, CDR1 is MDHEN and CDR2 is SYDVKM. The CDR3 loop reads CASSSVQGWDNQPQHF. DNA for the CDR3: TGTGCCAGCAGTTCGGTCCAGGGGTGGGACAATCAGCCCCAGCATTTT. Full variable domain (missing parts from reference TRBV28 and TRBJ1-5): DVKVTQSSRYLVKRTGEKVFLECVQDMDHENMFWYRQDPGLGLRLIYFSYDVKMKEKGDIPEGYSVSREKKERFSLILESASTNQTSMYLCASSSVQGWDNQPQHFGDGTRLSIL.

This clone was recorded once. J is TRBJ2-4 and V is TRBV21-1; TRBD1 is the table's D call and was not checked against the DNA. TRBV21-1 is a known pseudogene. This CDR3 is built from 14 residues. CDR3 residues: CASSYKGGPNIQYF. CDR3 coding DNA: TGTGCCAGCAGCTATAAAGGGGGACCAAACATTCAGTACTTC.

The chain joins TRBV28 to TRBJ2-7, with TRBD1 matching 7 bases. Germline lookup yields CDR1 MDHEN and CDR2 SYDVKM. The CDR3 contains 12 residues. V lost 7 bases and J lost 6; bases outside the gene matches: 6. The CDR3 protein is CASKRGRREQYV. For the CDR3, the DNA is TGTGCCAGCAAAAGGGGGCGGCGCGAGCAGTACGTC.

The CDR3 spells CASSYTGATEAFF. As DNA, the CDR3 is TGTGCCAGCAGTTACACTGGGGCCACTGAAGCTTTCTTT. J is TRBJ1-1 and V is TRBV6-6, with D tentatively TRBD1 (5 bases). Germline V gene sequence: CDR1 MNHNY, CDR2 SVGAGI (reference sequence). The CDR3 covers 13 residues. The V gene lost 2 bases and the J gene lost 4 bases, with 8 bases spanning the gap.

The chain has TRBV30 and TRBJ1-1, with 7 positions matching TRBD1. The CDR3 has 14 residues. Germline CDR1 GTSNPN, CDR2 SVGIG (reference sequence). J was trimmed by 4 bases and V by 2 bases; bases with no gene match: 7. The CDR3 sequence is CAWSPGQSFTEAFF. The DNA for the CDR3 is TGTGCCTGGAGTCCGGGACAGAGTTTCACTGAAGCTTTCTTT.

The chain recombines TRBV5-1 with TRBJ2-1; D perhaps matches TRBD1 (5 bases). CDR3 size: 15 residues. The germline V gene has CDR1 SGHRS and CDR2 YFSETQ. V lost 0 bases, J lost 10 bases, and 17 bases lay in between. This CDR3 reads CASSLDNRIGGEQFF. CDR3 coding DNA: TGCGCCAGCAGCTTGGATAACAGGATAGGTGGGGAGCAGTTCTTC.

This CDR3 is CASRTSGPSETQYF. CDR3 DNA sequence: TGTGCCAGCAGGACAAGCGGACCTTCAGAGACCCAGTACTTC. This chain connects TRBV5-4 to TRBJ2-5; perhaps TRBD2 as D (5 bases). This CDR3 comprises 14 residues. The germline V gene has CDR1 SGHNT and CDR2 YYREEE (reference sequence). V was pared by 5 bases and J by 4 bases, with 15 bases between.